This T cell receptor beta chain was retrieved from a study of cytomegalovirus exposure and HLA in healthy donors. Donors were ostensibly healthy at sampling, although undocumented immune exposures were probable. The PCR contained 60 Vbeta and 13 Jbeta primers. Sequencing was performed with immunoSEQ multiplex PCR; in TCRdb, only in-frame clones are kept and a portion is missing. The repertoire holds under 100,000 clones, 78% seen once, with almost 6% in the top ten. Germline-derived CDR1 and CDR2 are LNHNV and YYDKDF (reference sequence). This CDR3 region has 14 residues. V lost 0 bases to trimming and J lost 11 bases, with 16 bases between them.

Input material: PBMCs. V and J are TRBV15 and TRBJ1-1; no firm D call. This receptor was taken from a man aged 18 to 29 in good health and CMV-seropositive. The CDR3 DNA sequence: TGTGCCACCAGCAGAGATCTAAGTTCGATTAGCGCTTTCTTT. This codes for CATSRDLSSISAFF.